Here is one TCR beta chain with its context. No antigen is known for it. Purified naive CD4+ T cells were depleted of CD25+ Tregs. After constant-region reverse-primer amplification, full-length variable regions underwent semi-nested PCR with Nested Universal Primer A. Via MiXCR, TCRdb re-called the 5' RACE reads, giving one row per CDR3 protein. In the table there are nearly 40,000 distinct CDR3 sequences, approximately 20% of which are singletons. The study's findings and limits: Tumor Tregs overlapped most with tumor, then blood, naive CD4+ cells. The TCR gene usage of tumor memory CD4+ T cells clustered together with blood and lymph node memory CD4+ cells and with lymph node naive CD4+ cells.

This clonotype was sampled from a female donor with breast cancer. The sample was naive CD4+ T cells sorted from a lymph node. The subset denotes: naive CD4+ T cells, CD4+CD45RA+CD25-.

CDR3 region: CSARFLAGGPDTQYF. CDR3 nucleotides: TGCAGTGCTAGGTTCCTAGCGGGAGGACCAGATACGCAGTATTTT. The chain is built from TRBV20-1 and TRBJ2-3; 11 bases are a match to TRBD2. Germline CDR1 and CDR2: DFQATT and SNEGSKA (reference sequence). V lost 3 bases and J lost 4; bases outside the gene matches: 6. The CDR3 has 15 amino acids.